The TCR beta chain under discussion was sequenced for a study of blood T cell repertoires in COVID-19 (dated by TCRdb to about 2020). Broadly, across the study: Collaborator samples came from the United States, Italy and Spain and covered acute and convalescent phases of COVID-19. The sample metadata nearly always contained a de-identified subject ID, COVID-19 status, age in years and sex. Where available, HLA class I and class II types were taken from metadata supplied by the sample provider and were not determined by assay-based typing. Subjects who had been exposed to COVID-19, were actively infected with it, or had recovered from it provided the deeply sampled blood TCRbeta repertoires that made up the dataset. Samples were obtained from the ongoing ImmuneRACE study (first 160 participants) and from 1,200 or so subjects provided by 6 global collaborators. The prospective study material was composed of cDNA or gDNA derived from T cells, B-cell-depleted T cells, or PBMCs. The repertoires were released in a freely available public database intended as a resource for research on the immune response to SARS-CoV-2.

TCRbeta CDR3 regions were amplified from genomic DNA by means of the immunoSEQ Assay, a bias-controlled multiplex PCR. From the authors' description of their analysis: Within the assay, amplification of reference gene primers was used to estimate how many nucleated cells each sample contained. To quantify the absolute abundance of each unique TCRbeta CDR3 rearrangement, sequence reads were collapsed and filtered. For each sample, productive Simpson clonality was calculated as the square root of Simpson's diversity index across productive rearrangements. Here the immuneACCESS table is served through TCRdb, limited to in-frame sequences with V and J called. Missing clones are a known gap in these copies; in checked studies unresolved V genes cover under half, and the rest lacks a known reason. That table gives V, J and clone size, and the DNA gave D and trimming. The sample table lists about 97,000 clones, around nine tenths of them with a count of one. The top ten clonotypes cover roughly 2% of the sample.

Overall study outcomes, separate from this receptor: The amount of clinical and demographic metadata varied by source and participant and was provided uncurated.

Concerning this clone: No antigen is known for it. No clone much larger than this one lies a single base away; base qualities are absent.

The CDR3 runs 14 residues from the cysteine to the phenylalanine. Only the CDR3 region is kept as DNA, spanning 42 bases read in frame from base 1. Clipping removes 4 bases from V and 1 base from J, with 3 as the unmatched junction base count. CDR1 and CDR2 (SGHRS, YFSETQ) derive from the germline V gene. At one collaborating source in Seattle, patients were enrolled during active infection and were followed longitudinally through the course of disease. The collaborating institutions used their own protocols to collect whole blood in K2EDTA tubes. For TCRbeta analysis, collaborators shipped samples as frozen whole blood, isolated PBMCs, or DNA extracted from either of those sample types.

The sequence was collected from a man in his fifties with COVID-19, enrolled during active disease. The sample taken for sequencing was peripheral blood. This chain joins TRBV5-1 to TRBJ1-1, with 8 bases matching TRBD1. The nucleotides read TGCGCCAGCAGCCCCGGACAGGGGAACACTGAAGCTTTCTTT. This gives the protein CASSPGQGNTEAFF.